This TCR beta chain was captured by sequencing in a study of cytomegalovirus exposure and HLA in healthy donors. About the study: Of the donors genotyped, approximately 400 in all, 65% to 90% fell in the Caucasian-associated ancestry cluster. Points from the study as a whole: Near-uniform donor sequencing depth was presumed by presence/absence analyses.

A note on this clone: What it binds is unknown. The junction shows a germline mismatch at one end, possibly a read error.

PCR involved 60 Vbeta and 13 Jbeta primers. Assay used: immunoSEQ multiplex PCR; TCRdb lists only in-frame clones, some missing. The sample has 150,000 to 200,000 clones; roughly 80% are singletons. Germline V lookup: CDR1 SEHNR, CDR2 FQNEAQ (reference sequence). This CDR3 spans 12 amino acids. The TCR was taken from a man between 35 and 55 years old in good health and CMV-seronegative. The sample taken for sequencing was PBMCs. V and J are TRBV7-9 and TRBJ1-4; D not resolved. The CDR3 region has the DNA TGTTCCAGCAGCTTAGTTCGTGAAAAACTGTTTTTT. Translating it yields CSSSLVREKLFF.